This paragraph reports one T cell receptor (beta chain). Clones were sequenced by immunoSEQ multiplex PCR, and TCRdb holds only the in-frame ones, with some missing. The sample has around 260,000 clones; 85% are singletons. These data are taken from a study of blood T cell repertoires in COVID-19. V gave up 0 bases and J gave up 6 bases, with 9 bases separating them. Per the germline V gene, CDR1 is MNHEY and CDR2 is SVGEGT. The CDR3 is 14 amino acids. This sequence originates from a human donor in a cohort sampled during active COVID-19. Specimen: peripheral blood. The chain couples TRBV6-2 or TRBV6-3 to TRBJ1-5; D not resolved. The CDR3 DNA is TGTGCCAGCAGTTACTCGATGTTTAGTCAGCCCCAGCATTTT. Protein: CASSYSMFSQPQHF.